This T cell receptor (beta chain) was retrieved from a study of shared clonotypes between healthy human individuals. Broader study findings: Naive CD4 clonotypes were shared across a few donors at around 5.4%.

Germline V gene sequence: CDR1 MDHEN, CDR2 SYDVKM. This CDR3 spans 15 amino acids. V trimming: 5 bases; J trimming: 10 bases; junction bases outside the gene matches: 8. The authors divided CD4+ cells into CD45RA+ naive and CD45RA-negative memory subsets. As for this clone: Its antigen is undetermined. At the DNA level, this CDR3 is encoded by other sequences in the same sample as well.

Produced via immunoSEQ multiplex PCR; TCRdb's table is partial and in-frame only. The sample holds over 2 million clones, around 92% seen once. The chain uses TRBV28 and TRBJ2-1, with 13 bases fitting TRBD2. The clonotype was recovered from a man younger than 35 in good health. Some clones in this sample may be carry-over from other donors' samples. The sequenced material came from naive CD4+ T cells from PBMCs. The subset here: CD45RA+ positively selected. CDR3 nucleotides: TGTGCCAGCAGTCAAACTAGCGGGAGGGCCGGGGAGCAGTTCTTC. This gives the protein CASSQTSGRAGEQFF.